The next 9 T cell receptor beta chains were all read from a single sample in a study of shared clonotypes between healthy human individuals. Method: immunoSEQ multiplex PCR; TCRdb's copy keeps in-frame clones and lacks some. This sample has about 480,000 clones, with about three quarters found just once. Material: PBMCs. The receptor set was obtained from a woman aged 40 to 50 in good health. Some clones in this sample may be carry-over from other donors' samples.

The table lists this clone with a count of one. A read error likely explains this, since a far larger clone differs by one base. At the DNA level, this CDR3 is encoded by other sequences in the same sample as well. The chain has TRBV25-1 and TRBJ2-7, with no clear D. The V end lost 3 bases, the J end lost 4 bases, and 4 bases lay between the germline ends. Germline V gene lookup returns CDR1 MGHDK and CDR2 SYGVNS. The CDR3 contains 11 residues. As DNA, the CDR3 is TGTGCCAGCAGTGATGGGTACGAGCAGTACTTC. Amino acid sequence: CASSDGYEQYF.

This rearrangement joins TRBV9 to TRBJ2-7; TRBD1 matches at 7 bases. Per the germline V gene, CDR1 is SGDLS and CDR2 is YYNGEE. The junction had 9 bases not matched to a gene; V was cut back by 4 bases and J by 2 bases. The CDR3 spans 15 residues. CDR3 sequence: CASSPQGDRTYEQYF. The CDR3 region has the DNA TGTGCCAGCAGCCCCCAGGGGGACCGAACCTACGAGCAGTACTTC. Variable domain in full (rest from reference TRBV9 and TRBJ2-7): DSGVTQTPKHLITATGQRVTLRCSPRSGDLSVYWYQQSLDQGLQFLIQYYNGEERAKGNILERFSAQQFPDLHSELNLSSLELGDSALYFCASSPQGDRTYEQYFGPGTRLTVT.

This clone has only a few counts. Different DNA sequences within this sample yield the same CDR3. The V gene is TRBV6-4, the J gene TRBJ1-1, with D unclear. Trimming pared 6 bases from V and 4 bases from J, leaving 12 bases between. The germline V gene encodes CDR1 MRHNA and CDR2 SNTAGT. The length of the CDR3 is 13 residues. The CDR3, as DNA: TGTGCCAGCAGCGCCGGCCGAGGCACTGAAGCTTTCTTT. As protein: CASSAGRGTEAFF.

This clone was detected once. This chain joins TRBV13 and TRBJ1-3, with a possible D match to TRBD1 (5 bases). The ends were cut back, 7 bases at V and 0 bases at J, with 19 bases in the middle. CDR1 PRHDT and CDR2 FYEKMQ come from the germline V gene (reference sequence). CDR3 length: 17 residues. CDR3 amino acids: CASKGFLDTSSGNTIYF. The DNA of the CDR3 is TGTGCCAGCAAAGGATTCTTGGACACCAGCTCTGGAAACACCATATATTTT.

This chain links TRBV10-3 with TRBJ2-3; D possibly uses TRBD1 or TRBD2 (5 bases each). Germline CDR1 is ENHRY and CDR2 is SYGVKD. CDR3 length equals 12 residues. V lost 6 bases and J lost 3, with 7 bases in between. The DNA of the CDR3 is TGTGCCATCAGGGGGACGACAGATACGCAGTATTTT. Protein product: CAIRGTTDTQYF.

Remarks on this clone: One base separates it from a far larger clone, so it is likely a read error. Distinct nucleotide sequences in the sample also encode this CDR3. The V and J genes are TRBV30 and TRBJ2-2, with D perhaps matching TRBD1 or TRBD2 (6 bases each). The CDR3 is 15 amino acids. Per the germline V gene, CDR1 is GTSNPN and CDR2 is SVGIG (reference sequence). The CDR3 loop reads CAWRSAGEDTGELFF. The CDR3, as DNA: TGTGCCTGGAGGAGTGCAGGGGAGGATACCGGTGAGCTGTTTTTT.

The chain carries TRBV28 and TRBJ2-3; D gene unclear. The CDR3 runs 15 residues. With 6 bases removed from V and 3 bases from J, the gap between germline ends came to 16 bases. Germline V lookup: CDR1 MDHEN, CDR2 SYDVKM. CDR3 amino acids: CASSPGKRHTDTQYF. The CDR3 nucleotides are TGTGCCAGCAGCCCTGGCAAGCGCCATACAGATACGCAGTATTTT.

The chain has TRBV11-2 and TRBJ2-5, with D possibly TRBD2 on 5 matching bases. Near its end, the DNA agrees better with TRBJ2-7, so the J call may be wrong. The CDR3 consists of 16 residues. The germline CDR1 and CDR2 sequences are SGHAT and FQNNGV. The CDR3 DNA is TGTGCCAGCAGCTTCCCCCCCCCAAACGGGAAGTACGAGCAGTACTTC. Protein: CASSFPPPNGKYEQYF.

This clone was seen just once. The chain employs TRBV30 and TRBJ2-5, with no clear D. Trimming cost V 4 bases and J 5 bases, with 8 bases left between them. The CDR3 totals 11 residues. Germline-derived CDR1 and CDR2 are GTSNPN and SVGIG (reference sequence). CDR3 nucleotides: TGTGCCTGGAAACGTGGGGAGACCCAGTACTTC. It codes for CAWKRGETQYF.